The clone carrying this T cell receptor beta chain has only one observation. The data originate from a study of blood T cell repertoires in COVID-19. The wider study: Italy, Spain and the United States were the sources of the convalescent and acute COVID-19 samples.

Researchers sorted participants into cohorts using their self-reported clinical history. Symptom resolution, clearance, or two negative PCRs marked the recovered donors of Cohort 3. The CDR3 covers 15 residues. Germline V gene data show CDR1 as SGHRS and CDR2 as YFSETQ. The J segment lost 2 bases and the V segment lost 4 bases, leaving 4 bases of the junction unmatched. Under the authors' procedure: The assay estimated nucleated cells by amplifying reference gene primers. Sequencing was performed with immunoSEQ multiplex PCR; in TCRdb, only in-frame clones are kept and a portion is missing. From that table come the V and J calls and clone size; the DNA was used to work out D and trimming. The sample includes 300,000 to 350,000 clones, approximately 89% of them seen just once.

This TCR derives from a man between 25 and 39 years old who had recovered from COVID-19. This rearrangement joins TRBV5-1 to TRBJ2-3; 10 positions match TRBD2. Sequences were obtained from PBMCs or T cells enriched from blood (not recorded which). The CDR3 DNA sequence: TGCGCCAGCAGCATAGCGGGGGGATACACAGATACGCAGTATTTT. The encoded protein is CASSIAGGYTDTQYF.